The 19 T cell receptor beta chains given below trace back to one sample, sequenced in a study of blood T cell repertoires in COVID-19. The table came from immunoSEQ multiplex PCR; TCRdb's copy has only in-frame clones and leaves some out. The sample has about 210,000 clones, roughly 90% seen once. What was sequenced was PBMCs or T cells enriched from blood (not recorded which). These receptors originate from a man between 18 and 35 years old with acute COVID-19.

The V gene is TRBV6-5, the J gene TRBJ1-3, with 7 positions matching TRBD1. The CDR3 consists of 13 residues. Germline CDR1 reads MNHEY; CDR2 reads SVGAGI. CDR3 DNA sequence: TGTGGGACAGGACTTAACTCTGGAAACACCATATATTTT. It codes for CGTGLNSGNTIYF.

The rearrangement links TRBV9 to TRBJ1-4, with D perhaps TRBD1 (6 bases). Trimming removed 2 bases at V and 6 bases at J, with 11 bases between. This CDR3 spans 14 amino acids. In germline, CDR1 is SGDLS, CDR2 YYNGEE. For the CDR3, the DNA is TGTGCCAGCAGCGTGACAGGTGGGGATGAAAAACTGTTTTTT. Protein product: CASSVTGGDEKLFF.

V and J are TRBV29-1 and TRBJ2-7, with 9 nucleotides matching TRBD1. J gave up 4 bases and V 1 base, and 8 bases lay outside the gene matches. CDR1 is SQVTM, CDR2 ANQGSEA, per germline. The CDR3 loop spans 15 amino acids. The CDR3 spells CSVEGDGTGMYEQYF. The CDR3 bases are TGCAGCGTTGAAGGCGACGGGACAGGGATGTACGAGCAGTACTTC.

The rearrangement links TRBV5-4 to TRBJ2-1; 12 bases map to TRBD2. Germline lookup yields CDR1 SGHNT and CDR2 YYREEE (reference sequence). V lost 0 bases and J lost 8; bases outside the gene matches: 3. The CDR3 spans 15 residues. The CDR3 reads CASSLVLAGGDEQFF. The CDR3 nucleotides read TGTGCCAGCAGCTTGGTTCTAGCGGGAGGGGATGAGCAGTTCTTC.

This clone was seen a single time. DNA for the CDR3: TGCGCCAGCAGCCAAGTGGCAGGGGGTTGGGATGAAAAACTGTTTTTT. Its translation: CASSQVAGGWDEKLFF. The genes are TRBV4-1 and TRBJ1-4, with TRBD1 matching over 7 bases. Germline V gene lookup returns CDR1 MGHRA and CDR2 YSYEKL. There are 16 residues in the CDR3. J lost 6 bases, V lost 1 base, and 8 bases had no gene match.

CDR3 residues: CASSMAPGSGTSGRDTQYF. In nucleotides, the CDR3 is TGTGCCAGTAGTATGGCCCCGGGATCCGGGACTAGCGGGAGGGATACGCAGTATTTT. The chain employs TRBV19 and TRBJ2-3; TRBD2 matches at 15 bases. Germline V gene sequence: CDR1 LNHDA, CDR2 SQIVND (reference sequence). Trimming removed 3 bases from V and 6 bases from J; junction bases left unmatched: 13. There are 19 residues in the CDR3.

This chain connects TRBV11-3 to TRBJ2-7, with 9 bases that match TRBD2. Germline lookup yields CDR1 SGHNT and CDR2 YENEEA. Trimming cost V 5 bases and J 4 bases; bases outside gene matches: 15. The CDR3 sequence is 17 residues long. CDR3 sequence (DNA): TGTGCCAGCAGCCTGAGGGCTGGTAGCGGGAGTAAGTACGAGCAGTACTTC. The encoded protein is CASSLRAGSGSKYEQYF.

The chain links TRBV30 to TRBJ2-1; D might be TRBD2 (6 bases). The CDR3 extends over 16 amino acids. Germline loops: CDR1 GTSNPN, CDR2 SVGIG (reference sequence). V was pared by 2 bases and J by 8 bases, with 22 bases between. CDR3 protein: CAWSPGGSFKRDEQFF. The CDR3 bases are TGTGCCTGGAGTCCGGGTGGTAGCTTTAAGCGGGATGAGCAGTTCTTC.

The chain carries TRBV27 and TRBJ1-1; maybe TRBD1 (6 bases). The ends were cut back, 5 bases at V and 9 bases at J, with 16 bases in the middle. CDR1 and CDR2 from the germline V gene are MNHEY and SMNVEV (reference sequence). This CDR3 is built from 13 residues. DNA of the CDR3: TGTGCCAGCAGTAGCCCCTCAGGGACAAAAGCTTTCTTT. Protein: CASSSPSGTKAFF.

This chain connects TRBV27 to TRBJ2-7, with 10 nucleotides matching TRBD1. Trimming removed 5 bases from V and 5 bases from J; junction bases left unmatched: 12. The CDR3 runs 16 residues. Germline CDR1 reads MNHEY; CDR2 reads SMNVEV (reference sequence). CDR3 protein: CASSPYLRDRGNEQYF. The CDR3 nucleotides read TGTGCCAGCAGTCCTTATCTCCGGGACAGGGGTAACGAGCAGTACTTC.

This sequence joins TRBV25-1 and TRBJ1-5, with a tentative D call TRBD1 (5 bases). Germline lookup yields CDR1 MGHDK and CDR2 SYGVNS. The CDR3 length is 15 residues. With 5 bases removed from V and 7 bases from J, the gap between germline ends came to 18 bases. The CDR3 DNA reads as TGTGCCAGCAGTCCCCCTGGTCAGGGTGAACAGCCCCAGCATTTT. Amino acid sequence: CASSPPGQGEQPQHF. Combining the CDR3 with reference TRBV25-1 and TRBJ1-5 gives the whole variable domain EADIYQTPRYLVIGTGKKITLECSQTMGHDKMYWYQQDPGMELHLIHYSYGVNSTEKGDLSSESTVSRIRTEHFPLTLESARPSHTSQYLCASSPPGQGEQPQHFGDGTRLSIL.

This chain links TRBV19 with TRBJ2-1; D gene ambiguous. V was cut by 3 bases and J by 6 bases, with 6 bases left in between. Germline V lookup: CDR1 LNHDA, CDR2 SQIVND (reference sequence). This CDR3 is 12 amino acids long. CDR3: CASSIPGNEQFF. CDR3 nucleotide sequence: TGTGCCAGTAGTATTCCAGGCAATGAGCAGTTCTTC. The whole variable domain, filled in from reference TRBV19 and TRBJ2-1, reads DGGITQSPKYLFRKEGQNVTLSCEQNLNHDAMYWYRQDPGQGLRLIYYSQIVNDFQKGDIAEGYSVSREKKESFPLTVTSAQKNPTAFYLCASSIPGNEQFFGPGTRLTVL.

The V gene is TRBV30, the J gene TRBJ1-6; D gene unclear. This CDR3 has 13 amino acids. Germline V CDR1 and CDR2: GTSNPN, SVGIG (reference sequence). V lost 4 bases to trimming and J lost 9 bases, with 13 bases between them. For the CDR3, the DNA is TGTGCCTGGAACCCTCGGGTCGGTTCACCCCTCCACTTT. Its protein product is CAWNPRVGSPLHF.

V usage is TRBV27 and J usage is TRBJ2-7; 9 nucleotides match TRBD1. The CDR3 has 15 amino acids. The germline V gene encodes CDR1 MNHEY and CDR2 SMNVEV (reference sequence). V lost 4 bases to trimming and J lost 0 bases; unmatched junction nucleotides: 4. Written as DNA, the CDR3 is TGTGCCAGCAGTTGGACAGGGGTGAGCTCCTACGAGCAGTACTTC. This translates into CASSWTGVSSYEQYF.

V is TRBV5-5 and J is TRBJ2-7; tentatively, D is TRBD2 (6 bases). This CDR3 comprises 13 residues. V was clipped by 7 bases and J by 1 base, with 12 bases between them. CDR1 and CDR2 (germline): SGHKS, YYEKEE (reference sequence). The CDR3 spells CASAGTSSYEQYF. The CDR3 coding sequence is TGTGCCAGCGCGGGGACGTCTTCCTACGAGCAGTACTTC.

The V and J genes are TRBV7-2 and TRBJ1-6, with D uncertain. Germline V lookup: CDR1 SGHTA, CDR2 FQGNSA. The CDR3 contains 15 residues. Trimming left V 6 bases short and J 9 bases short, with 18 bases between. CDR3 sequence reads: CASRPAGNPGSPLHF. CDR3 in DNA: TGTGCCAGCAGGCCAGCGGGGAACCCGGGTTCACCCCTCCACTTT.

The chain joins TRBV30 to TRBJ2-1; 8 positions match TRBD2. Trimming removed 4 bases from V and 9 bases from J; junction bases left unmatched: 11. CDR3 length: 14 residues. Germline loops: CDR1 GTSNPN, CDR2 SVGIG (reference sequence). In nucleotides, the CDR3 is TGTGCCTGGAACTCGAGCGGGAGTGGGGTTGAGCAGTTCTTC. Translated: CAWNSSGSGVEQFF.

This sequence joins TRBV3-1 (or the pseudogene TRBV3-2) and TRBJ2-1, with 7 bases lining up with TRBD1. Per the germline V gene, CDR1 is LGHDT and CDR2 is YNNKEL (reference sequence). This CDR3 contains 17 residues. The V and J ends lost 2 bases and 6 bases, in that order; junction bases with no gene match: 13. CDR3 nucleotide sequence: TGTGCCAGCAGCCAACTGACGACAGGGAGTTGGGGCAATGAGCAGTTCTTC. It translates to CASSQLTTGSWGNEQFF.

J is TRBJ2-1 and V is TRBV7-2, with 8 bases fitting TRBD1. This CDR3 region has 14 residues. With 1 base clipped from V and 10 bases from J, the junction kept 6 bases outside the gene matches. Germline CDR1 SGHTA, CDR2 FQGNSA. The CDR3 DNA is TGTGCCAGCAGCTTAGAGGACAGGGTGGCCGAGCAGTTCTTC. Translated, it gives CASSLEDRVAEQFF.